The 31 T cell receptor beta chains in this list originate from one sample, sequenced in a study of cytomegalovirus exposure and HLA in healthy donors. It was with 60 Vbeta and 13 Jbeta primers that the PCR ran. The method was immunoSEQ multiplex PCR; TCRdb's version includes in-frame clones alone and lacks a portion of them. Here the sample spans 100,000 to 150,000 clones, 70% to 85% being singletons. Source material: PBMCs. The receptor source for this set is a human donor in good health.

The chain uses TRBV6-5 and TRBJ1-4; the match to TRBD1 covers 8 bases. This CDR3 region has 16 residues. Looked up from germline, CDR1 is MNHEY and CDR2 is SVGAGI. Unmatched junction bases numbered 7, after V lost 4 bases and J lost 3 bases. The DNA for the CDR3 is TGTGCCAGCAGTTCGGGTTCAGGGGGCTCTAATGAAAAACTGTTTTTT. Residues: CASSSGSGGSNEKLFF.

In this sample, this clone turned up once. The chain employs TRBV5-6 and TRBJ2-2; D may be TRBD2 (6 bases). This CDR3 spans 14 amino acids. Germline assignment: CDR1 SGHDT and CDR2 YYEEEE. V dropped 6 bases and J dropped 1 base, with 10 bases sitting between them. The CDR3 reads CASTKRVNTGELFF. DNA of the CDR3: TGTGCCAGCACAAAGCGGGTGAACACCGGGGAGCTGTTTTTT.

The chain is built from TRBV30 and TRBJ1-2, with D unresolved. Per germline, CDR1 GTSNPN and CDR2 SVGIG (reference sequence). The CDR3 has 13 amino acids. V was shortened by 3 bases and J by 8 bases, with 16 bases between the two germline ends. CDR3 in amino acids: CAWSGSHGSGYTF. The CDR3 region has the DNA TGTGCCTGGAGCGGGTCCCACGGGTCGGGCTACACCTTC.

The CDR3 DNA sequence: TGTGCCAGCAGTGAAAAGGGGACACCTCGAGGGAACACTGAAGCTTTCTTT. It translates to CASSEKGTPRGNTEAFF. The rearrangement uses TRBV6-1 and TRBJ1-1; D may be TRBD1 (6 bases). Per the germline V gene, CDR1 is MNHNS and CDR2 is SASEGT. This CDR3 contains 17 residues. Trimming removed 2 bases at V and 1 base at J, with 17 bases between.

The count of this clone is one. This sequence joins TRBV28 and TRBJ2-3, with TRBD2 identical over 7 bases. Trimming took 3 bases from V and 1 from J; bases not matched to a gene: 7. Germline CDR1 MDHEN, CDR2 SYDVKM. This CDR3 region has 16 residues. CDR3 protein: CASSLTSGAGTDTQYF. The DNA of the CDR3 is TGTGCCAGCAGTTTGACCAGCGGGGCGGGCACAGATACGCAGTATTTT.

V and J are TRBV7-8 and TRBJ1-1, with 9 bases aligning to TRBD1. Trimming took 2 bases from V and 5 from J; bases not matched to a gene: 12. Germline V gives CDR1 SGHVS, CDR2 FQNEAQ. The CDR3 is 17 residues long. The CDR3 sequence: CASSLRTPGQGGTEAFF. The CDR3 coding sequence is TGTGCCAGCAGCTTAAGAACTCCGGGACAGGGTGGGACTGAAGCTTTCTTT.

The rearrangement links TRBV7-8 to TRBJ2-1; 12 nucleotides agree with TRBD2. V lost 3 bases and J lost 9; bases outside the gene matches: 6. The length of the CDR3 is 15 residues. Germline CDR1 and CDR2: SGHVS and FQNEAQ. The CDR3 protein is CASSFSTSGSAEQFF. The CDR3 coding sequence is TGTGCCAGCAGCTTCTCGACTAGCGGGAGCGCTGAGCAGTTCTTC.

The rearrangement links TRBV6-1 to TRBJ2-1; D is possibly TRBD2 (6 bases). Germline CDR1 reads MNHNS; CDR2 reads SASEGT. Trimming took off 7 bases at V and 0 bases at J, with 13 bases between the two ends. The length of the CDR3 is 15 residues. The CDR3 sequence: CASTDGDFSYNEQFF. CDR3 sequence (DNA): TGTGCCAGCACGGACGGGGACTTCTCCTACAATGAGCAGTTCTTC.

This rearrangement joins TRBV5-6 to TRBJ1-1; TRBD1 agrees at 7 bases. The CDR3 has 15 residues. V was pared by 2 bases and J by 6 bases, with 10 bases of the junction left unmatched. CDR1 and CDR2 (germline): SGHDT, YYEEEE. CDR3 in amino acids: CASSFGQVESAEAFF. The CDR3, as DNA: TGTGCCAGCAGCTTTGGACAGGTGGAGAGCGCTGAAGCTTTCTTT.

J is TRBJ2-5 and V is TRBV2; a weak D match, TRBD1 (6 bases). Trimming removed 6 bases from V and 5 bases from J, with 10 bases in between. The CDR3 consists of 12 residues. Germline loops: CDR1 SNHLY, CDR2 FYNNEI. Here the CDR3 reads CASRGGRETQYF. As DNA, the CDR3 is TGTGCCAGCAGAGGGGGTAGGGAGACCCAGTACTTC.

The CDR3 region is CASSVGQGAWVNMNTEAFF. The CDR3 DNA reads TGTGCCAGTAGTGTGGGACAGGGGGCGTGGGTGAACATGAACACTGAAGCTTTCTTT. This chain links TRBV19 with TRBJ1-1; TRBD1 matches at 12 bases. The ends lost 5 bases at V and 0 bases at J; junction bases unmatched: 13. The CDR3 has 19 residues. Germline V lookup: CDR1 LNHDA, CDR2 SQIVND (reference sequence). Based on the CDR3 plus reference TRBV19 and TRBJ1-1, the full variable domain is DGGITQSPKYLFRKEGQNVTLSCEQNLNHDAMYWYRQDPGQGLRLIYYSQIVNDFQKGDIAEGYSVSREKKESFPLTVTSAQKNPTAFYLCASSVGQGAWVNMNTEAFFGQGTRLTVV.

The V gene is TRBV5-1, the J gene TRBJ2-3, with D perhaps matching TRBD2 (5 bases). In germline, CDR1 is SGHRS, CDR2 YFSETQ. The CDR3 runs 12 residues. Trimming took 7 bases from V and 3 from J, leaving 9 bases between them. The CDR3, as DNA: TGCGCCAGCCGCCCGGGGACAGATACGCAGTATTTT. It yields the protein CASRPGTDTQYF.

The rearrangement links TRBV5-1 to TRBJ1-1, with TRBD1 identical over 8 bases. Germline V gene lookup returns CDR1 SGHRS and CDR2 YFSETQ. With V trimmed by 4 bases and J by 5 bases, 7 bases remained unmatched. CDR3 size: 14 residues. The CDR3: CASSPQGVGTEAFF. CDR3 DNA: TGCGCCAGCAGCCCACAGGGGGTTGGAACTGAAGCTTTCTTT.

The chain links TRBV12-5 to TRBJ2-2; TRBD1 matches at 10 bases. CDR1 is LGHNT, CDR2 FRNRAP, per germline. The CDR3 is 17 residues long. The V and J ends lost 2 bases and 7 bases, in that order; junction bases with no gene match: 10. The CDR3 DNA follows: TGTGCTAGTGGTTTGCCACCGGGACAGGGGATATTCGGGGAGCTGTTTTTT. Its protein is CASGLPPGQGIFGELFF.

The chain employs TRBV5-6 and TRBJ1-1; D might be TRBD1 (5 bases). The CDR3 consists of 11 residues. Trimming shortened V by 2 bases and J by 7 bases, and 6 bases separated the two germline ends. Germline lookup yields CDR1 SGHDT and CDR2 YYEEEE. CDR3 bases: TGTGCCAGCAGCTTCGACAGTGAAGCTTTCTTT. Amino acid sequence: CASSFDSEAFF.

The rearrangement uses TRBV27 and TRBJ1-5; 7 bases are a match to TRBD1. The CDR3 totals 16 residues. Germline V CDR1 and CDR2: MNHEY, SMNVEV (reference sequence). With V trimmed by 0 bases and J by 4 bases, 6 bases remained unmatched. The CDR3 DNA is TGTGCCAGCAGTTTATCGCCCGGGACAGTAAATCAGCCCCAGCATTTT. Translating gives CASSLSPGTVNQPQHF.

With respect to this clone: One end of the junction does not line up with germline, which may come from a read error. The rearrangement uses TRBV27 and TRBJ2-3; TRBD1 matches at 9 bases. The length of the CDR3 is 14 residues. Germline V gives CDR1 MNHEY, CDR2 SMNVEV (reference sequence). The CDR3 sequence: CASSSDPSYGTGFF. The CDR3 DNA reads as TGTGCCAGCAGTTCAGACCCCTCCTACGGGACAGGGTTTTTT.

The chain couples TRBV7-9 to TRBJ2-5; no clear D. V shed 4 bases and J shed 1 base, with 13 bases lying between them. The CDR3 has 15 residues. Germline assignment: CDR1 SEHNR and CDR2 FQNEAQ (reference sequence). The CDR3 DNA reads TGTGCCAGCAGCTCCATTCTGGCCATCCAAGAGACCCAGTACTTC. It specifies CASSSILAIQETQYF.

The chain combines TRBV18 with TRBJ1-3; 8 positions agree with TRBD1. This CDR3 contains 17 residues. Germline V lookup: CDR1 KGHSH, CDR2 LQKENI. V trimming: 6 bases; J trimming: 0 bases; junction bases outside the gene matches: 10. The CDR3 sequence is CASSSGTGRSSGNTIYF. DNA of the CDR3: TGTGCCAGCTCGTCCGGGACAGGTAGATCCTCTGGAAACACCATATATTTT. Full variable domain (outside the CDR3, taken from reference TRBV18 and TRBJ1-3): NAGVMQNPRHLVRRRGQEARLRCSPMKGHSHVYWYRQLPEEGLKFMVYLQKENIIDESGMPKERFSAEFPKEGPSILRIQQVVRGDSAAYFCASSSGTGRSSGNTIYFGEGSWLTVV.

The chain has TRBV18 and TRBJ2-7, with TRBD2 matching over 7 bases. The CDR3 spans 18 residues. Germline V gives CDR1 KGHSH, CDR2 LQKENI. V dropped 2 bases and J dropped 4; count of bases not matched to a gene: 17. CDR3 sequence: CASSPWLLFGEGRYEQYF. The CDR3 DNA reads TGTGCCAGCTCACCATGGCTGCTGTTTGGGGAGGGGAGGTACGAGCAGTACTTC.

This chain links TRBV7-9 with TRBJ2-3; perhaps TRBD2 as D (5 bases). Trimming pared 1 base from V and 7 bases from J, leaving 12 bases between. From germline, CDR1 is SEHNR and CDR2 FQNEAQ (reference sequence). This CDR3 contains 14 residues. The chain's CDR3 is CASSLVYGMNTQYF. CDR3 DNA sequence: TGTGCCAGCAGCTTAGTATACGGGATGAATACGCAGTATTTT.

This chain uses TRBV21-1 with TRBJ1-1; TRBD1 was called by the table and not checked on the DNA. TRBV21-1 is a recognized pseudogene. The CDR3 has 14 residues. The CDR3 nucleotides read TGTGCCAGCGCCAGGACAGCTATCAACACTGAAGCTTTCTTT. Protein sequence: CASARTAINTEAFF.

The chain recombines TRBV30 with TRBJ1-1, with D perhaps TRBD1 (6 bases). There are 13 residues in the CDR3. The V and J ends lost 8 bases and 1 base respectively, with 14 bases between them. CDR1 GTSNPN and CDR2 SVGIG come from the germline V gene (reference sequence). CDR3 sequence: CAGGGGGNTEAFF. The CDR3 DNA reads TGTGCCGGGGGGGGAGGGGGGAACACTGAAGCTTTCTTT.

This chain uses TRBV6-5 with TRBJ2-2; weak D call: TRBD2 (6 bases). CDR3 length equals 14 residues. With 10 bases removed from V and 0 bases from J, the gap between germline ends came to 12 bases. Germline V CDR1 and CDR2: MNHEY, SVGAGI. CDR3 protein: CATRWGANTGELFF. The DNA for the CDR3 is TGTGCCACCAGGTGGGGGGCGAACACCGGGGAGCTGTTTTTT.

This clone has only a few counts. This chain joins TRBV6-6 and TRBJ1-2, with 7 bases lining up with TRBD1. The CDR3 has 15 residues. V dropped 6 bases and J dropped 8; count of bases not matched to a gene: 15. Germline lookup yields CDR1 MNHNY and CDR2 SVGAGI (reference sequence). The CDR3 spells CASSTSTGPYDGYTF. The CDR3 region has the DNA TGTGCCAGCAGCACCTCGACAGGGCCTTACGACGGCTACACCTTC.

As for this clone: The junction departs from germline at one end; a sequencing error may be responsible. CDR3 in DNA: TGCAGTGCTAGATTCCAGACACAGTACTTC. It translates to CSARFQTQYF. V is TRBV20-1 and J is TRBJ2-5; no definite D call. The length of the CDR3 is 10 residues. Germline-derived CDR1 and CDR2 are DFQATT and SNEGSKA (reference sequence).

The chain has TRBV5-5 and TRBJ2-1; 12 bases fit TRBD2. Losses at the gene ends were 4 bases for V and 7 bases for J; bases not matched to a gene: 6. The CDR3 spans 15 residues. CDR1 and CDR2 from the germline V gene are SGHKS and YYEKEE (reference sequence). CDR3 residues: CASSQASGRENEQFF. The CDR3 region has the DNA TGTGCCAGCAGCCAGGCTAGCGGGAGGGAAAATGAGCAGTTCTTC. Variable domain in full (rest from reference TRBV5-5 and TRBJ2-1): DAGVTQSPTHLIKTRGQQVTLRCSPISGHKSVSWYQQVLGQGPQFIFQYYEKEERGRGNFPDRFSARQFPNYSSELNVNALLLGDSALYLCASSQASGRENEQFFGPGTRLTVL.

The genes are TRBV16 and TRBJ2-1, with TRBD1 matching over 10 bases. Germline lookup yields CDR1 KGHSY and CDR2 FQNENV. CDR3 size: 16 residues. V was clipped by 4 bases and J by 3 bases; unmatched bases: 6. The CDR3 nucleotides are TGTGCCAGCAGCCCCATCGGGACAGGGGACTACAATGAGCAGTTCTTC. Amino acid sequence: CASSPIGTGDYNEQFF.

The rearrangement uses TRBV4-1 and TRBJ2-7; D gene uncertain. The germline gives CDR1 MGHRA, CDR2 YSYEKL. V was shortened by 0 bases and J by 3 bases, with 15 bases between the two germline ends. The CDR3 is 16 residues long. CDR3: CASSQDHRSRDYEQYF. The DNA for the CDR3 is TGCGCCAGCAGCCAAGATCATCGGAGCAGAGACTACGAGCAGTACTTC.

The gene calls are TRBV5-1 and TRBJ2-1, with TRBD2 identical over 8 bases. J was trimmed by 8 bases and V by 0 bases; bases with no gene match: 7. Per the germline V gene, CDR1 is SGHRS and CDR2 is YFSETQ. The CDR3 has 15 residues. CDR3 region: CASSLGTFGRDEQFF. DNA of the CDR3: TGCGCCAGCAGCTTGGGGACTTTCGGGAGGGATGAGCAGTTCTTC. The full variable domain, its missing parts supplied by reference TRBV5-1 and TRBJ2-1, is KAGVTQTPRYLIKTRGQQVTLSCSPISGHRSVSWYQQTPGQGLQFLFEYFSETQRNKGNFPGRFSGRQFSNSRSEMNVSTLELGDSALYLCASSLGTFGRDEQFFGPGTRLTVL.

The J gene is TRBJ1-6, the V gene TRBV10-3; TRBD1 matches at 8 bases. V was pared by 6 bases and J by 9 bases, with 7 bases of the junction left unmatched. The CDR3 spans 14 residues. The germline V gene has CDR1 ENHRY and CDR2 SYGVKD. For the CDR3, the DNA is TGTGCCATCAGCGGACAGGGACCAAGTTCACCCCTCCACTTT. It specifies CAISGQGPSSPLHF.